Each of the 25 T cell receptor beta chains below was sequenced from the same sample in a study of cytomegalovirus exposure and HLA in healthy donors. The PCR employed 60 Vbeta primers together with 13 Jbeta primers. The repertoire was sequenced with immunoSEQ multiplex PCR; TCRdb's copy has only in-frame clones and lacks some. The table includes 200,000 to 300,000 clones, about 80% detected once. Material: PBMCs. All receptors derive from a middle-aged woman in good health and CMV-seropositive.

The CDR3 region is CASRRDSGFSVNTEAFF. The CDR3 bases are TGTGCCAGCAGGAGGGACAGCGGATTTTCTGTGAACACTGAAGCTTTCTTT. This sequence joins TRBV5-4 and TRBJ1-1, with 7 bases that match TRBD1. Germline lookup yields CDR1 SGHNT and CDR2 YYREEE (reference sequence). Trimming cost V 5 bases and J 0 bases; bases outside gene matches: 13. The CDR3 contains 17 residues.

This rearrangement joins TRBV27 to TRBJ1-3, with 7 positions matching TRBD1. The junction had 6 bases not matched to a gene; V was cut back by 4 bases and J by 3 bases. Germline V gene lookup returns CDR1 MNHEY and CDR2 SMNVEV (reference sequence). The CDR3 extends over 15 amino acids. Written as DNA, the CDR3 is TGTGCCAGCAGTTCCCCCAGGGGGGATGGAAACACCATATATTTT. This codes for CASSSPRGDGNTIYF.

The CDR3 sequence is CASSLRGPYEQYF. The DNA of the CDR3 is TGTGCCAGCAGCTTGAGGGGCCCCTACGAGCAGTACTTC. The chain joins TRBV5-6 to TRBJ2-7; TRBD1 is a possible D gene (5 bases). The CDR3 spans 13 residues. V was trimmed by 1 base and J by 2 bases, leaving 7 bases between them. Germline-derived CDR1 and CDR2 are SGHDT and YYEEEE.

The CDR3 spells CASSRSWEDRWEQFF. The CDR3 DNA reads as TGTGCCAGCAGCCGCTCGTGGGAGGACCGATGGGAGCAGTTCTTC. The chain combines TRBV6-5 with TRBJ2-1; tentative D call: TRBD2 (6 bases). The CDR3 runs to 15 residues. The germline gives CDR1 MNHEY, CDR2 SVGAGI. The V end lost 6 bases, the J end lost 10 bases, and 22 bases lay between the germline ends.

V is TRBV6-1 and J is TRBJ1-2; D possibly corresponds to TRBD1 (5 bases). The V and J ends lost 3 bases and 6 bases respectively, with 11 bases between them. This CDR3 has 13 amino acids. Looked up from germline, CDR1 is MNHNS and CDR2 is SASEGT. The CDR3 DNA sequence: TGTGCCAGCAGTGACCAGGGCTTGGATGGCTACACCTTC. Residues: CASSDQGLDGYTF.

This rearrangement joins TRBV29-1 to TRBJ2-1; 8 bases are a match to TRBD1. CDR1 SQVTM and CDR2 ANQGSEA come from the germline V gene. The CDR3 length is 10 residues. V shed 4 bases and J 14 bases; nucleotides not matched to a gene: 4. CDR3 protein: CSVGPDREFF. The CDR3 DNA reads as TGCAGCGTTGGGCCGGACAGGGAGTTCTTC.

The CDR3 DNA reads TGTGCCAGCAGCTTGCGATGGGGGGCCTACGAGCAGTACTTC. The encoded protein is CASSLRWGAYEQYF. The rearrangement joins TRBV5-5 to TRBJ2-7, with D perhaps TRBD2 (6 bases). From germline, CDR1 is SGHKS and CDR2 YYEKEE (reference sequence). V shed 1 base and J shed 2 bases, with 10 bases lying between them. The CDR3 covers 14 residues.

This CDR3 is CASSLASGSNNEQFF. The CDR3 DNA sequence: TGCGCCAGCAGCTTGGCCAGCGGGAGCAACAATGAGCAGTTCTTC. V is TRBV5-1 and J is TRBJ2-1; 8 bases are shared with TRBD2. The junction had 4 bases not matched to a gene; V was cut back by 0 bases and J by 5 bases. The CDR3 has 15 amino acids. The germline V gene has CDR1 SGHRS and CDR2 YFSETQ.

The rearrangement uses TRBV5-1 and TRBJ1-6; D is uncertain. From germline, CDR1 is SGHRS and CDR2 YFSETQ. The CDR3 spans 15 residues. V gave up 0 bases and J gave up 10 bases, with 14 bases separating them. CDR3 region: CASSLAGGVDSPLHF. For the CDR3, the DNA is TGCGCCAGCAGCTTGGCAGGCGGGGTGGACTCACCCCTCCACTTT.

The chain uses TRBV5-4 and TRBJ2-5; 8 nucleotides agree with TRBD1. CDR1 is SGHNT and CDR2 is YYREEE in the germline V gene (reference sequence). The CDR3 covers 15 residues. J lost 5 bases, V lost 3 bases, and 9 bases had no gene match. The CDR3, as DNA: TGTGCCAGCAGCTGGGGGACAGGTCTTGGGGAGACCCAGTACTTC. It translates to CASSWGTGLGETQYF. The full variable domain, completed using reference TRBV5-4 and TRBJ2-5, is ETGVTQSPTHLIKTRGQQVTLRCSSQSGHNTVSWYQQALGQGPQFIFQYYREEENGRGNFPPRFSGLQFPNYSSELNVNALELDDSALYLCASSWGTGLGETQYFGPGTRLLVL.

The chain employs TRBV19 and TRBJ1-5; a weak D match, TRBD1 (6 bases). The germline gives CDR1 LNHDA, CDR2 SQIVND (reference sequence). The CDR3 spans 17 residues. The V end was cut by 4 bases, the J end by 7 bases, with 23 bases between. CDR3 loop: CASSTDHLTGFTQPQHF. Written as DNA, the CDR3 is TGTGCCAGTAGTACGGACCACCTCACAGGGTTTACGCAGCCCCAGCATTTT.

V usage is TRBV5-1 and J usage is TRBJ1-3, with a tentative D call TRBD1 (6 bases). Germline V CDR1 and CDR2: SGHRS, YFSETQ. The length of the CDR3 is 15 residues. Trimming left V 5 bases short and J 0 bases short, with 12 bases between. The DNA of the CDR3 is TGCGCCAGCAGTGGCGACAGGCACTCTGGAAACACCATATATTTT. Its protein is CASSGDRHSGNTIYF.

V is TRBV7-9 and J is TRBJ1-1; D may be TRBD1 (5 bases). Deletions cut 5 bases from V and 1 base from J, with 8 bases between. The germline V gene encodes CDR1 SEHNR and CDR2 FQNEAQ (reference sequence). CDR3 size: 13 residues. For the CDR3, the DNA is TGTGCCAGCAGCGGTAGGGGGAACACTGAAGCTTTCTTT. Translated, it gives CASSGRGNTEAFF.

The genes are TRBV5-6 and TRBJ1-3; weak D call: TRBD1 (5 bases). Deletions cut 2 bases from V and 4 bases from J, with 7 bases between. The CDR3 consists of 13 residues. Germline-derived CDR1 and CDR2 are SGHDT and YYEEEE. The CDR3 DNA is TGTGCCAGCAGCTTAGGGGCCGGAAACACCATATATTTT. Protein sequence: CASSLGAGNTIYF.

The chain combines TRBV4-1 with TRBJ2-2, with D perhaps matching TRBD1 (6 bases). The CDR3 totals 16 residues. V was trimmed by 5 bases and J by 0 bases, leaving 13 bases between them. Looked up from germline, CDR1 is MGHRA and CDR2 is YSYEKL. The CDR3 sequence is CASSLGAGSNTGELFF. The CDR3 DNA is TGCGCCAGCAGCTTGGGGGCGGGTTCGAACACCGGGGAGCTGTTTTTT.

This clone came up a few times. V and J are TRBV7-2 and TRBJ1-2; 8 bases are shared with TRBD1. The CDR3 extends over 16 amino acids. V lost 1 base and J lost 7; bases outside the gene matches: 11. CDR1 is SGHTA, CDR2 FQGNSA, per germline. CDR3 DNA: TGTGCCAGCAGCTTAGTATACGGACAGGGTAAAGGTGGCTACACCTTC. Residues: CASSLVYGQGKGGYTF.

V gene TRBV19 combines with J gene TRBJ1-1; no firm D call. CDR3 length: 13 residues. Germline V gives CDR1 LNHDA, CDR2 SQIVND (reference sequence). V gave up 5 bases and J gave up 1 base, with 8 bases separating them. Here the CDR3 reads CASSRTANTEAFF. CDR3 sequence (DNA): TGTGCCAGTAGTCGTACAGCGAACACTGAAGCTTTCTTT. The variable domain in full, completed from reference TRBV19 and TRBJ1-1, reads DGGITQSPKYLFRKEGQNVTLSCEQNLNHDAMYWYRQDPGQGLRLIYYSQIVNDFQKGDIAEGYSVSREKKESFPLTVTSAQKNPTAFYLCASSRTANTEAFFGQGTRLTVV.

This clone was recorded a few times. The V and J genes are TRBV21-1 and TRBJ1-1; the DNA was not compared with TRBD1, the D call given in the table. TRBV21-1 is shown as a pseudogene. The CDR3 extends over 17 amino acids. CDR3 protein: CASSKKVQGSCLTEAFF. DNA of the CDR3: TGTGCCAGCAGCAAAAAGGTGCAGGGTTCGTGTCTCACTGAAGCTTTCTTT.

The rearrangement uses TRBV30 and TRBJ2-5, with a tentative D call TRBD1 (6 bases). The CDR3 spans 16 residues. V dropped 0 bases and J dropped 5 bases, with 19 bases sitting between them. Germline values: CDR1 GTSNPN, CDR2 SVGIG (reference sequence). The CDR3: CAWSVGASIRGETQYF. In DNA form, the CDR3 reads TGTGCCTGGAGTGTAGGAGCTAGCATCAGGGGTGAGACCCAGTACTTC.

V is TRBV18 and J is TRBJ1-1; 10 bases line up with TRBD1. V trimming: 5 bases; J trimming: 11 bases; junction bases outside the gene matches: 8. The CDR3 is made up of 13 amino acids. The V gene's germline CDR1 is KGHSH and CDR2 LQKENI. CDR3 bases: TGTGCCAGCTCATTTGGGACAGGGGTGATTGCTTTCTTT. Amino acids: CASSFGTGVIAFF.

The chain is built from TRBV30 and TRBJ2-7; D gene uncertain. There are 11 residues in the CDR3. The germline gives CDR1 GTSNPN, CDR2 SVGIG (reference sequence). The V gene lost 0 bases and the J gene lost 3 bases, with 3 bases spanning the gap. CDR3 bases: TGTGCCTGGAGTGTCAACTACGAGCAGTACTTC. Residues: CAWSVNYEQYF.

This rearrangement joins TRBV28 to TRBJ1-1; tentative D call: TRBD1 (5 bases). V was shortened by 4 bases and J by 1 base, with 10 bases between the two germline ends. CDR3 size: 14 residues. The germline V gene encodes CDR1 MDHEN and CDR2 SYDVKM. CDR3 DNA sequence: TGTGCCAGCAGTTGGGGGGTCTGGAACACTGAAGCTTTCTTT. It codes for CASSWGVWNTEAFF.

The chain has TRBV5-8 and TRBJ1-5, with D perhaps matching TRBD1 (6 bases). Trimming cost V 4 bases and J 6 bases, with 20 bases left between them. This CDR3 is built from 16 residues. The germline V gene has CDR1 SGHTS and CDR2 YDEGEE. The CDR3 sequence: CASSQTLGAWGQPQHF. CDR3 DNA: TGTGCCAGCAGCCAGACTCTGGGGGCTTGGGGTCAGCCCCAGCATTTT.

This clone was detected only a few times. The rearrangement links TRBV6-6 to TRBJ1-1; perhaps TRBD1 as D (5 bases). V lost 5 bases to trimming and J lost 10 bases, with 20 bases between them. This CDR3 has 14 residues. The germline V gene has CDR1 MNHNY and CDR2 SVGAGI (reference sequence). The chain's CDR3 is CASSQMGGTRAAFF. CDR3 DNA: TGTGCCAGCAGTCAGATGGGGGGAACGCGGGCAGCTTTCTTT.

In its sample, this clone was seen once. The chain has TRBV4-1 and TRBJ2-1; 7 bases map to TRBD2. From germline, CDR1 is MGHRA and CDR2 YSYEKL. The CDR3 loop spans 16 amino acids. The V gene end was trimmed by 0 bases and the J gene end by 3 bases; junction bases not matched to a gene: 5. Here the CDR3 reads CASSQDPGGNYNEQFF. CDR3 in DNA: TGCGCCAGCAGCCAAGATCCCGGGGGGAACTACAATGAGCAGTTCTTC.